This T cell receptor (beta chain) was recorded in a study of breast tumors, draining lymph nodes, adjacent tissues. After removal of 7 bases from V and 2 bases from J, the junction contained 8 bases not matched to a gene. The germline V gene encodes CDR1 SNHLY and CDR2 FYNNEI. The CDR3 contains 14 residues. TCRdb processed the multiplex PCR reads anew with MiXCR; each CDR3 protein has one entry. Here the sample spans 200,000 to 250,000 distinct CDR3 sequences, about 34% being singletons. This clonotype has ten or more counts. Samples came from axillary lymph nodes draining the breast cancer. The receptor was isolated from a female donor with breast cancer. Some clones in this sample may be carry-over from other donors' samples. The sample consisted of axillary lymph node tissue. This chain uses TRBV2 with TRBJ2-7, with TRBD2 matching 7 bases. CDR3 sequence (DNA): TGTGCCAGCATTACTCTAGCGGCGGCCTACGAGCAGTACTTC. This codes for CASITLAAAYEQYF.